This passage covers 32 T cell receptor beta chains from one sample sequenced in a study of shared clonotypes between healthy human individuals. The protocol was immunoSEQ multiplex PCR, while the TCRdb copy is restricted to in-frame clones and leaves out a portion. The sample holds 950,000 to 1,300,000 clones, 70% to 80% seen once. The sample consisted of memory CD4+ T cells sorted from blood. Subset meaning: CD45RA-negative fraction. The receptor source for this set is a man aged 18 to 35 in good health.

A note on this clone: A read error may produce the germline difference seen at one junction end. This chain joins TRBV28 and TRBJ2-1; TRBD2 aligns across 7 bases. This CDR3 is 16 amino acids long. From germline, CDR1 is MDHEN and CDR2 SYDVKM. In nucleotides, the CDR3 is TGTGCCAGCAGTTACGACCGGGACTACCGCCACAAGGAGCAGTTCTTC. Translating it yields CASSYDRDYRHKEQFF. The complete variable domain, with remaining parts taken from reference TRBV28 and TRBJ2-1, reads DVKVTQSSRYLVKRTGEKVFLECVQDMDHENMFWYRQDPGLGLRLIYFSYDVKMKEKGDIPEGYSVSREKKERFSLILESASTNQTSMYLCASSYDRDYRHKEQFFGPGTRLTVL.

This chain uses TRBV28 with TRBJ1-2; no clear D. V gave up 5 bases and J gave up 5 bases, with 12 bases separating them. The CDR3 sequence is 13 residues long. The germline V gene encodes CDR1 MDHEN and CDR2 SYDVKM. The chain's CDR3 is CASSTPARYGYTF. The DNA for the CDR3 is TGTGCCAGCAGTACCCCCGCCCGGTATGGCTACACCTTC.

The chain employs TRBV25-1 and TRBJ1-1, with D perhaps matching TRBD1 (6 bases). This CDR3 has 13 residues. The germline V and J ends were trimmed by 8 bases and 3 bases, with 13 bases remaining between them. Per the germline V gene, CDR1 is MGHDK and CDR2 is SYGVNS. CDR3 sequence reads: CASAGQMDTEAFF. Written as DNA, the CDR3 is TGTGCCAGCGCCGGACAGATGGACACTGAAGCTTTCTTT.

The rearrangement uses TRBV7-8 and TRBJ2-6, with D hard to call. V was trimmed by 4 bases and J by 1 base, leaving 11 bases between them. Germline-derived CDR1 and CDR2 are SGHVS and FQNEAQ. The CDR3 runs 16 residues. The CDR3 bases are TGTGCCAGCAGCTCACTGAGTGGATCTGGGGCCAACGTCCTGACTTTC. Its translation: CASSSLSGSGANVLTF.

The rearrangement uses TRBV6-5 and TRBJ2-7, with D maybe TRBD2 (5 bases). Deletions cut 4 bases from V and 6 bases from J, with 13 bases between. The CDR3 is 13 amino acids. Germline V CDR1 and CDR2: MNHEY, SVGAGI. This CDR3 is CASSSWEGGEQYF. As DNA, the CDR3 is TGTGCCAGCAGTTCTTGGGAAGGAGGCGAGCAGTACTTC.

This clone occurred a few times. The chain employs TRBV6-1 and TRBJ1-3; 7 positions match TRBD1. There are 18 residues in the CDR3. CDR1 is MNHNS, CDR2 SASEGT, per germline. V was clipped by 4 bases and J by 4 bases; unmatched bases: 16. The CDR3, as DNA: TGTGCCAGCAGTGTTCCCCCCCTCTCTACAGGGGACGGAAACACCATATATTTT. As protein: CASSVPPLSTGDGNTIYF.

The gene calls are TRBV29-1 and TRBJ2-7; 11 positions agree with TRBD1. The ends lost 7 bases at V and 2 bases at J; junction bases unmatched: 10. The germline CDR1 and CDR2 sequences are SQVTM and ANQGSEA. The CDR3 is 15 residues long. DNA for the CDR3: TGCAGCGCGGGGCCGGGACAGGGGGATCCCTACGAGCAGTACTTC. Protein product: CSAGPGQGDPYEQYF.

This clone has only a few counts. Additional DNA sequences in this sample encode the identical CDR3. The chain carries TRBV6-6 and TRBJ1-1; 8 positions match TRBD1. The CDR3 is 14 amino acids. CDR1 MNHNY and CDR2 SVGAGI come from the germline V gene (reference sequence). Trimming at V came to 6 bases and at J to 2 bases, leaving 5 bases not matched to a gene. CDR3 loop: CASSPDRGNTEAFF. The CDR3 DNA reads as TGTGCCAGCAGCCCTGACAGGGGAAACACTGAAGCTTTCTTT.

This clone has ten or more counts. V usage is TRBV7-9 and J usage is TRBJ1-6; no clear D gene. With 7 bases removed from V and 8 bases from J, the gap between germline ends came to 12 bases. CDR1 and CDR2 (germline): SEHNR, FQNEAQ (reference sequence). CDR3 length: 13 residues. CDR3 bases: TGTGCCAGCACCCCCTATTACGATTCACCCCTCCACTTT. Protein sequence: CASTPYYDSPLHF.

V gene TRBV5-1 combines with J gene TRBJ1-1; 7 bases map to TRBD1. The CDR3 loop spans 16 amino acids. Germline trimming cut 4 bases from V and 4 bases from J; bases unmatched to any gene: 13. Germline CDR1 and CDR2: SGHRS and YFSETQ. In DNA form, the CDR3 reads TGCGCCAGCAGCCATTTCGACGGCAGGGGGAGCACTGAAGCTTTCTTT. Translated, it gives CASSHFDGRGSTEAFF.

The chain carries TRBV30 and TRBJ2-5; tentatively, D is TRBD2 (5 bases). V was clipped by 0 bases and J by 7 bases, with 12 bases between them. This CDR3 has 13 amino acids. In germline, CDR1 is GTSNPN, CDR2 SVGIG (reference sequence). The CDR3 loop is CAWSVAVRATQYF. In DNA, the CDR3 is TGTGCCTGGAGTGTAGCGGTTCGGGCGACCCAGTACTTC.

This rearrangement joins TRBV19 to TRBJ1-5, with 8 bases fitting TRBD1. CDR3 length: 14 residues. Germline V CDR1 and CDR2: LNHDA, SQIVND (reference sequence). After removal of 7 bases from V and 1 base from J, the junction contained 3 bases not matched to a gene. The CDR3 sequence: CASTDRESNQPQHF. The CDR3 DNA sequence: TGTGCCAGTACGGACAGGGAGAGCAATCAGCCCCAGCATTTT. The full variable domain, completed using reference TRBV19 and TRBJ1-5, is DGGITQSPKYLFRKEGQNVTLSCEQNLNHDAMYWYRQDPGQGLRLIYYSQIVNDFQKGDIAEGYSVSREKKESFPLTVTSAQKNPTAFYLCASTDRESNQPQHFGDGTRLSIL.

The gene calls are TRBV7-2 and TRBJ2-7; weak D call: TRBD2 (5 bases). Deletions cut 5 bases from V and 7 bases from J, with 12 bases between. CDR3 size: 12 residues. CDR1 and CDR2 from the germline V gene are SGHTA and FQGNSA. The DNA for the CDR3 is TGTGCCAGCAGCCTTACTAGGGAGGAGCAGTACTTC. Protein sequence: CASSLTREEQYF. Using reference TRBV7-2 and TRBJ2-7 for the parts outside the CDR3, the full variable domain is GAGVSQSPSNKVTEKGKDVELRCDPISGHTALYWYRQSLGQGLEFLIYFQGNSAPDKSGLPSDRFSAERTGGSVSTLTIQRTQQEDSAVYLCASSLTREEQYFGPGTRLTVT.

Here the CDR3 DNA reads TGTGCCAGTAGACTAGCGGGGCCTTCCTACGAGCAGTACTTC. It is translated as CASRLAGPSYEQYF. The V call is TRBV11-2, the J call TRBJ2-7; TRBD2 aligns across 11 bases. The CDR3 spans 14 residues. The trim removed 9 bases at V and 1 base at J, leaving 5 bases unmatched. Germline V gene sequence: CDR1 SGHAT, CDR2 FQNNGV.

This clone was counted only a few times. The chain carries TRBV2 and TRBJ2-3; TRBD1 matches at 7 bases. The CDR3 consists of 14 residues. V lost 3 bases to trimming and J lost 6 bases; unmatched junction nucleotides: 6. Germline CDR1 is SNHLY and CDR2 is FYNNEI. The CDR3 protein is CASSDRTGTDTQYF. The CDR3 nucleotides are TGTGCCAGCAGTGATAGGACAGGAACGGATACGCAGTATTTT.

Comment on this clone: Distinct nucleotide sequences in the sample also encode this CDR3. The genes are TRBV19 and TRBJ1-3; D not certain. V dropped 6 bases and J dropped 3 bases, with 6 bases sitting between them. Per germline, CDR1 LNHDA and CDR2 SQIVND (reference sequence). The CDR3 covers 12 residues. The CDR3 loop is CASRSSGNTIYF. The CDR3 nucleotides are TGTGCCAGTAGGTCCAGTGGAAACACCATATATTTT.

This sequence joins TRBV11-2 and TRBJ2-3; a possible D gene is TRBD2 (5 bases). CDR3 length equals 14 residues. Germline-derived CDR1 and CDR2 are SGHAT and FQNNGV. The ends were cut back, 3 bases at V and 1 base at J, with 8 bases in the middle. CDR3 loop: CASSLGARTDTQYF. The CDR3 DNA follows: TGTGCCAGCAGCTTGGGAGCCCGCACAGATACGCAGTATTTT.

The chain links TRBV9 to TRBJ1-1; TRBD1 aligns across 8 bases. After removal of 4 bases from V and 7 bases from J, the junction contained 12 bases not matched to a gene. This CDR3 is 15 amino acids long. The germline gives CDR1 SGDLS, CDR2 YYNGEE. CDR3 coding DNA: TGTGCCAGCAGCTCAGAGGACAGGGCAAGAATTGAAGCTTTCTTT. Encoded protein: CASSSEDRARIEAFF.

The genes are TRBV6-5 and TRBJ1-2, with D possibly being TRBD1 (6 bases). The V end was cut by 2 bases, the J end by 6 bases, with 13 bases between. CDR3 length equals 14 residues. Germline CDR1 and CDR2: MNHEY and SVGAGI. Here the CDR3 DNA reads TGTGCCAGCAGTTACGTTACAGGGAAGGATGGCTACACCTTC. Residues: CASSYVTGKDGYTF.

This chain joins TRBV2 and TRBJ1-5; D call uncertain. Germline V gene data show CDR1 as SNHLY and CDR2 as FYNNEI. Trimming shortened V by 6 bases and J by 0 bases, and 9 bases separated the two germline ends. The CDR3 is made up of 14 amino acids. CDR3 amino acids: CASRNSNSNQPQHF. For the CDR3, the DNA is TGTGCCAGCAGAAACTCTAATAGCAATCAGCCCCAGCATTTT.

This sequence joins TRBV15 and TRBJ2-5, with a possible D match to TRBD2 (6 bases). Germline values: CDR1 LNHNV, CDR2 YYDKDF (reference sequence). The CDR3 covers 11 residues. Trimming took off 10 bases at V and 3 bases at J, with 9 bases between the two ends. The CDR3 loop is CASRREETQYF. The CDR3 DNA sequence: TGTGCCAGCCGGAGGGAAGAGACCCAGTACTTC.

The chain has TRBV6-6 and TRBJ1-1, with unresolved D. CDR3 length: 10 amino acids. Trimming removed 7 bases from V and 0 bases from J, with 0 bases in between. Germline CDR1 is MNHNY and CDR2 is SVGAGI (reference sequence). The CDR3 DNA sequence: TGTGCCAGCATGAACACTGAAGCTTTCTTT. Amino acid sequence: CASMNTEAFF.

V gene TRBV19 combines with J gene TRBJ1-5; a possible D gene is TRBD1 (5 bases). V was cut by 2 bases and J by 0 bases, with 11 bases left in between. Germline loops: CDR1 LNHDA, CDR2 SQIVND (reference sequence). The CDR3 spans 16 residues. This chain's CDR3 is CASSIPAGLSNQPQHF. The CDR3 DNA reads TGTGCCAGTAGTATACCGGCAGGGCTTAGCAATCAGCCCCAGCATTTT. Using reference TRBV19 and TRBJ1-5 for the parts outside the CDR3, the full variable domain is DGGITQSPKYLFRKEGQNVTLSCEQNLNHDAMYWYRQDPGQGLRLIYYSQIVNDFQKGDIAEGYSVSREKKESFPLTVTSAQKNPTAFYLCASSIPAGLSNQPQHFGDGTRLSIL.

Here the CDR3 DNA reads TGTGCCAGCAGCTATGGACAGGGCACTGAAGCTTTCTTT. This sequence encodes CASSYGQGTEAFF. This chain connects TRBV5-6 to TRBJ1-1; 8 bases are shared with TRBD1. The junction had 2 bases not matched to a gene; V was cut back by 3 bases and J by 4 bases. CDR1 SGHDT and CDR2 YYEEEE come from the germline V gene. The CDR3 runs to 13 residues.

This clone was counted between two and nine times. The chain joins TRBV2 to TRBJ1-6, with 8 bases aligning to TRBD1. With V trimmed by 6 bases and J by 9 bases, 7 bases remained unmatched. Germline CDR1 reads SNHLY; CDR2 reads FYNNEI. CDR3 length equals 14 residues. This chain's CDR3 is CASSQGAQGSPLHF. CDR3 in DNA: TGTGCCAGCAGCCAGGGGGCTCAGGGTTCACCCCTCCACTTT.

The V gene is TRBV19, the J gene TRBJ2-2; 13 bases are a match to TRBD2. The CDR3 covers 15 residues. Germline-derived CDR1 and CDR2 are LNHDA and SQIVND (reference sequence). V was clipped by 5 bases and J by 5 bases; unmatched bases: 2. CDR3 sequence reads: CASSLGLAGTGELFF. In nucleotides, the CDR3 is TGTGCCAGTAGTCTGGGACTAGCGGGGACCGGGGAGCTGTTTTTT.

Comments on this clone: This sample also contains other DNA sequences that code for the same CDR3. The rearrangement links TRBV5-1 to TRBJ2-1; 9 nucleotides match TRBD1. Unmatched junction bases numbered 1, after V lost 6 bases and J lost 6 bases. The CDR3 has 12 residues. CDR1 is SGHRS, CDR2 YFSETQ, per germline. The CDR3 sequence: CASTDRGNEQFF. The CDR3 region has the DNA TGCGCCAGCACGGACAGGGGCAATGAGCAGTTCTTC.

In DNA form, the CDR3 reads TGTGCCACCTACCCGGAGAGCGGGAGGGGGGGAGAGACCCAGTACTTC. Translation: CATYPESGRGGETQYF. The chain uses TRBV19 and TRBJ2-5, with TRBD2 matching 10 bases. V shed 10 bases and J 4 bases; nucleotides not matched to a gene: 15. The CDR3 loop spans 16 amino acids. Germline CDR1 LNHDA, CDR2 SQIVND (reference sequence).

This clone appeared a single time. CDR3: CASSNEGGGTEAFF. The CDR3 region has the DNA TGTGCCAGTAGTAATGAAGGGGGGGGAACTGAAGCTTTCTTT. This chain joins TRBV19 and TRBJ1-1, with D possibly TRBD1 on 6 matching bases. CDR3 length equals 14 residues. Germline lookup yields CDR1 LNHDA and CDR2 SQIVND (reference sequence). The germline V and J ends were trimmed by 4 bases and 5 bases, with 14 bases remaining between them.

This clone has a handful of counts. Distinct nucleotide sequences in the sample also encode this CDR3. This chain uses TRBV9 with TRBJ2-2; perhaps TRBD1 as D (5 bases). Between the trimmed V and J ends, which lost 1 base and 1 base, there was a span of 5 bases. Germline CDR1 is SGDLS and CDR2 is YYNGEE. The CDR3 runs to 14 residues. CDR3 in amino acids: CASSVQGNTGELFF. The CDR3 nucleotides are TGTGCCAGCAGCGTACAGGGGAACACCGGGGAGCTGTTTTTT.

This chain uses TRBV4-1 with TRBJ2-5; TRBD2 is a possible D gene (7 bases). CDR1 and CDR2 (germline): MGHRA, YSYEKL. The CDR3 loop spans 14 amino acids. V was cut by 1 base and J by 5 bases, with 11 bases left in between. The CDR3 reads CASSQGKGGETQYF. For the CDR3, the DNA is TGCGCCAGCAGCCAAGGAAAGGGGGGGGAGACCCAGTACTTC.

This chain joins TRBV9 and TRBJ2-1; D unresolved. The CDR3 extends over 12 amino acids. V was trimmed by 4 bases and J by 1 base, leaving 3 bases between them. Germline-derived CDR1 and CDR2 are SGDLS and YYNGEE. The CDR3 reads CASSRSYNEQFF. The CDR3, as DNA: TGTGCCAGCAGCCGGTCCTACAATGAGCAGTTCTTC.